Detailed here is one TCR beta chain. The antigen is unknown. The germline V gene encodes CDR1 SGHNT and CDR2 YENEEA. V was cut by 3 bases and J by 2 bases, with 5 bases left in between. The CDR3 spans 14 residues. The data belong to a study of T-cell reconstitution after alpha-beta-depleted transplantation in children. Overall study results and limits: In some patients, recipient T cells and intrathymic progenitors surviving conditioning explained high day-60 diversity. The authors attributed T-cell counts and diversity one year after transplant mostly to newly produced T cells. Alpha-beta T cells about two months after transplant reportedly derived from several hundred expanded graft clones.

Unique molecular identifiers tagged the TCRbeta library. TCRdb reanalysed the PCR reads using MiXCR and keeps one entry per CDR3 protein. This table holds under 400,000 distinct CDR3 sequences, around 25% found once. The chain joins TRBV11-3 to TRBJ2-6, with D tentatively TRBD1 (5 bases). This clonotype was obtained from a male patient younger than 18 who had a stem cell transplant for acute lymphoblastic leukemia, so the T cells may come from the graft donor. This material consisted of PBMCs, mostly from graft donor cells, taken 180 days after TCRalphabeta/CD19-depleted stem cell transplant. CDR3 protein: CASSLDTGANVLTF. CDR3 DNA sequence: TGTGCCAGCAGCTTGGACACTGGGGCCAACGTCCTGACTTTC.